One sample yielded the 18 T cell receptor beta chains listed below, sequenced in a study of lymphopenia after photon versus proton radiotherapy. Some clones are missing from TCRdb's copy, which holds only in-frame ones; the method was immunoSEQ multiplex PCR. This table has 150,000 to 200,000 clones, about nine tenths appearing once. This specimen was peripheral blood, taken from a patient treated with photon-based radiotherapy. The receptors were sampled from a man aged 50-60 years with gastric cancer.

CDR3 loop: CAISALSSGIGNEQFF. DNA for the CDR3: TGTGCCATCAGTGCTCTTTCCAGCGGGATTGGAAATGAGCAGTTCTTC. The gene calls are TRBV10-3 and TRBJ2-1; TRBD2 matches at 7 bases. With 4 bases clipped from V and 7 bases from J, the junction kept 13 bases outside the gene matches. The germline V gene encodes CDR1 ENHRY and CDR2 SYGVKD. This CDR3 is 16 amino acids long.

The CDR3 nucleotides are TGTGCCACCAGCAGAGTTAGTGAAGCTTTCTTT. Translated: CATSRVSEAFF. The J gene is TRBJ1-1, the V gene TRBV15, with D hard to call. The CDR3 covers 11 residues. V was clipped by 1 base and J by 7 bases, with 4 bases between them. Germline CDR1 LNHNV, CDR2 YYDKDF (reference sequence). Looking up the rest from reference TRBV15 and TRBJ1-1 gives the full variable domain: DAMVIQNPRYQVTQFGKPVTLSCSQTLNHNVMYWYQQKSSQAPKLLFHYYDKDFNNEADTPDNFQSRRPNTSFCFLDIRSPGLGDTAMYLCATSRVSEAFFGQGTRLTVV.

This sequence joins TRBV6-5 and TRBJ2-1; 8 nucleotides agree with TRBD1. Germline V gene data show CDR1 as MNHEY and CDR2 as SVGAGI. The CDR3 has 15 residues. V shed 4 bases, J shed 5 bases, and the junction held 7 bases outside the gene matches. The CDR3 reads CASSFDRGGNNEQFF. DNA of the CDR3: TGTGCCAGCAGTTTCGACAGGGGTGGGAACAATGAGCAGTTCTTC.

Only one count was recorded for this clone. CDR3 DNA: TGTGCCTGGTTGACCTCTTACAGGCTCTCTGGAAACACCATATATTTT. This encodes CAWLTSYRLSGNTIYF. This chain links TRBV30 with TRBJ1-3; TRBD1 might be the D (5 bases). CDR1 and CDR2 (germline): GTSNPN, SVGIG (reference sequence). The CDR3 totals 16 residues. V dropped 5 bases and J dropped 0 bases, with 17 bases sitting between them.

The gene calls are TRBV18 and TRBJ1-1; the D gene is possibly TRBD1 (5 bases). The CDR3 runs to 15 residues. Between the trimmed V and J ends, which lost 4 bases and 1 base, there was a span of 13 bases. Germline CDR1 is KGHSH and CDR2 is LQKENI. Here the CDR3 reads CASSLLGTKNTEAFF. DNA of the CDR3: TGTGCCAGCTCACTACTTGGGACGAAGAACACTGAAGCTTTCTTT.

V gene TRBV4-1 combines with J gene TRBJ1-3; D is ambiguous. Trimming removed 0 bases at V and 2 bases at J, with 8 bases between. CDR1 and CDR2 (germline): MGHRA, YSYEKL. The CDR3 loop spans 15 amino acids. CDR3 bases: TGCGCCAGCAGCCAAGATCGAAGGGCTGGAAACACCATATATTTT. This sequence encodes CASSQDRRAGNTIYF.

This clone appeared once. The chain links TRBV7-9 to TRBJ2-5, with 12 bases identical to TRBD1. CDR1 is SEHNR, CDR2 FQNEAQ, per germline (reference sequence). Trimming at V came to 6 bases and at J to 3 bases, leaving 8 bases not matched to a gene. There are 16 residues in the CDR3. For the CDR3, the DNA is TGTGCCAGCAGTCCCGGGACAGGGGGCTTTGAAGAGACCCAGTACTTC. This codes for CASSPGTGGFEETQYF.

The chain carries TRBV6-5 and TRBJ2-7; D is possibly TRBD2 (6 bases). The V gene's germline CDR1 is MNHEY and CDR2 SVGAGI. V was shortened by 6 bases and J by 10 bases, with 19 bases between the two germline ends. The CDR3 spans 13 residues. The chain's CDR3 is CASRLQPVAEQYF. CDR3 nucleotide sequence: TGTGCCAGCAGACTTCAACCCGTAGCGGAACAGTACTTC.

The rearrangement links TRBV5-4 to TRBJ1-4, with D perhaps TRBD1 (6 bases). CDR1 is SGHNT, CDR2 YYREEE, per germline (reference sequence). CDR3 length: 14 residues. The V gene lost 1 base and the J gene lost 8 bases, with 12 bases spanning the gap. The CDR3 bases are TGTGCCAGCAGCTTGCGGGGGCTTAGGGAAAAACTGTTTTTT. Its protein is CASSLRGLREKLFF.

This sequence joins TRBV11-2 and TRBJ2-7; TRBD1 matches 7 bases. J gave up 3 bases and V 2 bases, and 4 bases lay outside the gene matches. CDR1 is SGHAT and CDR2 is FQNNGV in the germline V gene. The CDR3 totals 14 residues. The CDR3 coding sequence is TGTGCCAGCAGCTTAATCTCAGGGGGCTACGAGCAGTACTTC. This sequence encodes CASSLISGGYEQYF.

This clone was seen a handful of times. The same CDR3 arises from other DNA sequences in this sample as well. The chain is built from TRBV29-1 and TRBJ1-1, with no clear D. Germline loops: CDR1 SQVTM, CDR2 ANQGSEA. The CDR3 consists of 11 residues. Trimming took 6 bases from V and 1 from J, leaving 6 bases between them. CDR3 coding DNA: TGCAGCGTGACGGGGAACACTGAAGCTTTCTTT. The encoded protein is CSVTGNTEAFF.

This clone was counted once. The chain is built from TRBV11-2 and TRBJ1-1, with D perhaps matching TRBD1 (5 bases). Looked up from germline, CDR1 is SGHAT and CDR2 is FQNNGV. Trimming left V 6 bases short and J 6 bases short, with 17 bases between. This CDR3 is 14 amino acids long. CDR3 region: CASSPARGDPEAFF. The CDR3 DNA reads TGTGCCAGCAGTCCCGCCCGGGGGGATCCTGAAGCTTTCTTT.

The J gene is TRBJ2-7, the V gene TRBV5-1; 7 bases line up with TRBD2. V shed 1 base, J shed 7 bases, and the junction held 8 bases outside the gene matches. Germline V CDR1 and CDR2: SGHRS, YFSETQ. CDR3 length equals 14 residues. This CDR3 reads CASSLTGRLEEQYF. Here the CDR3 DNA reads TGCGCCAGCAGCTTGACCGGGAGGTTGGAAGAGCAGTACTTC.

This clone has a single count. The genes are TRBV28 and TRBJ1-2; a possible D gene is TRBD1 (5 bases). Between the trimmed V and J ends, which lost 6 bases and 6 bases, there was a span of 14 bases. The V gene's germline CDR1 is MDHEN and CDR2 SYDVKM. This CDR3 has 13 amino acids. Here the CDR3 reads CASSLVWGNGYTF. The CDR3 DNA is TGTGCCAGCAGCTTAGTATGGGGGAATGGCTACACCTTC.

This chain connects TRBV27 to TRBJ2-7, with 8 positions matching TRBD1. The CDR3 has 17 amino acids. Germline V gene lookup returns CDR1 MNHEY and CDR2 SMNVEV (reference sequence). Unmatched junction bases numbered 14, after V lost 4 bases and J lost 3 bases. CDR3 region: CASSSEPVGTGLYEQYF. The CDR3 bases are TGTGCCAGCAGTTCCGAACCCGTCGGGACAGGCCTCTACGAGCAGTACTTC.

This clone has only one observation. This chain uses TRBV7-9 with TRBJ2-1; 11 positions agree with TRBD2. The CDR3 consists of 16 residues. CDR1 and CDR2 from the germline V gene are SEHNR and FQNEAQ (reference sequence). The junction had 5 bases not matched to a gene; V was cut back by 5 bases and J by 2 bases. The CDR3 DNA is TGTGCCAGCAGCCCTCTAGCGGGAGGCACCTACAATGAGCAGTTCTTC. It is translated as CASSPLAGGTYNEQFF. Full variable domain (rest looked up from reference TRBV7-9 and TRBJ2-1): DTGVSQNPRHKITKRGQNVTFRCDPISEHNRLYWYRQTLGQGPEFLTYFQNEAQLEKSRLLSDRFSAERPKGSFSTLEIQRTEQGDSAMYLCASSPLAGGTYNEQFFGPGTRLTVL.

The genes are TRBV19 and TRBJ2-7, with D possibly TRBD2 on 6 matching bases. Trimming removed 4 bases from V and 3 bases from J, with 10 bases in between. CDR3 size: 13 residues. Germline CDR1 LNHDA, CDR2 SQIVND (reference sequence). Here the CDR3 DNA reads TGTGCCAGTAGTAACGGACTAAACTACGAGCAGTACTTC. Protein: CASSNGLNYEQYF. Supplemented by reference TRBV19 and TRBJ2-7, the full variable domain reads DGGITQSPKYLFRKEGQNVTLSCEQNLNHDAMYWYRQDPGQGLRLIYYSQIVNDFQKGDIAEGYSVSREKKESFPLTVTSAQKNPTAFYLCASSNGLNYEQYFGPGTRLTVT.

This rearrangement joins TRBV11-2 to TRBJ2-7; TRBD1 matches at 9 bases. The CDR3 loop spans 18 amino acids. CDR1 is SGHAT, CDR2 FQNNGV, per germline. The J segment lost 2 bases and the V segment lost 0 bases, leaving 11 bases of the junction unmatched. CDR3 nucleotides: TGTGCCAGCAGCTTAGACTCTTTAGGGGACAGGGTCGCCTACGAGCAGTACTTC. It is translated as CASSLDSLGDRVAYEQYF.